This TCR beta chain was identified in a study of blood T cells in healthy people across ages. Germline lookup yields CDR1 SGDLS and CDR2 YYNGEE. This CDR3 region has 15 residues. Trimming took 0 bases from V and 5 from J, leaving 14 bases between them. Overall study results and limits: Age advanced and TCR beta diversity per million T cells fell, roughly linearly.

Details on this clonotype: Its specificity is not known.

A second PCR of roughly 7 to 11 cycles used a sample-barcoded 5' primer and a J-beta primer mix. TCRdb redid the calling of the 5' RACE reads with MiXCR, one entry per CDR3 protein. The profile shows about 780,000 distinct CDR3 sequences, under 30% of them singletons. This sample was also put to use in a study of T cells of mothers and their children. That source reports: Mothers yielded over 9 million CDR3 reads, children 2.5 million to 3 million each.

What was sequenced was blood. The sequence was obtained from a boy younger than 18 in good health. The chain is built from TRBV9 and TRBJ2-5; D is possibly TRBD2 (5 bases). The CDR3 DNA is TGTGCCAGCAGCGTAGCGGCCCGGGGTGATGAGACCCAGTACTTC. This sequence encodes CASSVAARGDETQYF. Full variable domain (rest looked up from reference TRBV9 and TRBJ2-5): DSGVTQTPKHLITATGQRVTLRCSPRSGDLSVYWYQQSLDQGLQFLIQYYNGEERAKGNILERFSAQQFPDLHSELNLSSLELGDSALYFCASSVAARGDETQYFGPGTRLLVL.